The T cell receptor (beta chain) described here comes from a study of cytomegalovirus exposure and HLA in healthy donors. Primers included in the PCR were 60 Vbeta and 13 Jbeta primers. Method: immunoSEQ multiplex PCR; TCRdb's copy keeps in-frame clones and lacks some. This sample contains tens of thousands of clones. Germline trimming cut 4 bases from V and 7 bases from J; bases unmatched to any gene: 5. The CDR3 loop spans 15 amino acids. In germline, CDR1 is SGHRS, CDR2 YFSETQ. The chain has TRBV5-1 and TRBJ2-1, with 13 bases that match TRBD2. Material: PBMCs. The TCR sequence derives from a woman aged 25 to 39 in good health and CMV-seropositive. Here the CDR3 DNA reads TGCGCCAGCAGCCCGGGACTAGCGGGGAGGAATGAGCAGTTCTTC. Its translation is CASSPGLAGRNEQFF.